This T cell receptor (beta chain) appears in the sequencing data of a study of graft-versus-host responses after intestinal transplantation. Study-wide context: Induction with anti-thymocyte globulin, then tacrolimus and steroids for three to four years, was given to all recipients.

Germline V gene sequence: CDR1 KGHSH, CDR2 LQKENI. J gave up 5 bases and V 3 bases, and 4 bases lay outside the gene matches. This CDR3 has 16 amino acids. Sequenced by immunoSEQ multiplex PCR; TCRdb stores in-frame clones only, minus some. The data contain 40,000 or so clones, approximately 93% of them singletons. The study's findings and limits: High graft-versus-host to host-versus-graft clonal ratios were seen in allografts of patients with graft-donor T cell macrochimerism. GvH clones surfaced in recipient marrow, some emerging earlier in ileum or blood.

This clone was seen once. Its antigen is not known. The sample here was PBMCs, taken 734 days after intestinal transplantation. The chain couples TRBV18 to TRBJ2-1; 13 bases agree with TRBD2. This clonotype was obtained from a human patient who received an intestinal transplant, so some T cells may come from the graft donor. The CDR3 nucleotides read TGTGCCAGCTCACCTAGGACTAGCGGGAGCCACAATGAGCAGTTCTTC. This gives the protein CASSPRTSGSHNEQFF.